Described below is a single T cell receptor beta chain sequence and its context. Its target is unknown. PCR used 60 Vbeta primers and 13 Jbeta primers. This table comes from immunoSEQ multiplex PCR, and its TCRdb copy is limited to in-frame clones, with some not included. The sample lists hundreds of thousands of clones, over 70% occurring once. These data are taken from a study of cytomegalovirus exposure and HLA in healthy donors. Study-wide results and caveats: The classifier, whose performance was assessed in both the original and validation cohorts, reportedly diagnosed cytomegalovirus status with high specificity and sensitivity. As a later analysis showed, a missense DCLRE1C variant was linked to trimming of TCR beta V- and J-genes. By HLA locus, TCR association rates varied in a later analysis, with DRB1 showing the most and HLA-C the fewest.

The CDR3 loop spans 16 amino acids. Germline V gene lookup returns CDR1 LGHNA and CDR2 YNFKEQ. Trimming removed 4 bases from V and 6 bases from J; junction bases left unmatched: 10. When sampled, the donors appeared nominally healthy, though they likely had unrecorded immune exposures. Specimen: PBMCs. The chain employs TRBV4-2 and TRBJ2-1; TRBD2 aligns across 9 bases. This TCR was sampled from an older woman in good health and CMV-seropositive. The CDR3 protein is CASSPGTAGGGNEQFF. As DNA, the CDR3 is TGTGCCAGCAGCCCAGGTACGGCGGGAGGGGGCAATGAGCAGTTCTTC.